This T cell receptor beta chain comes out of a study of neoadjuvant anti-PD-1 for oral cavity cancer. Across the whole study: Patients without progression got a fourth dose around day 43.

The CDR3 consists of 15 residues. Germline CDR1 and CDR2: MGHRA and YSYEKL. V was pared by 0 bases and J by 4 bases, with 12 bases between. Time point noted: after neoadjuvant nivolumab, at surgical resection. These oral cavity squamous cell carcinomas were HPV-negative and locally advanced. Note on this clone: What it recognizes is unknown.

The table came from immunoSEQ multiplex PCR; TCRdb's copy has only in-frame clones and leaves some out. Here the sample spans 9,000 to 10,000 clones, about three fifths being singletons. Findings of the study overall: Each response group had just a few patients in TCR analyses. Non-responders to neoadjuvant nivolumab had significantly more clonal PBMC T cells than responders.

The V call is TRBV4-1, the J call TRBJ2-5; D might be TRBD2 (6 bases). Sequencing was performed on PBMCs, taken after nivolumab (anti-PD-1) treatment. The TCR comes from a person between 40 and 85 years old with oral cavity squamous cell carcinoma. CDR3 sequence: CASSQDGAGTETQYF. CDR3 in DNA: TGCGCCAGCAGCCAAGATGGGGCGGGAACAGAGACCCAGTACTTC.